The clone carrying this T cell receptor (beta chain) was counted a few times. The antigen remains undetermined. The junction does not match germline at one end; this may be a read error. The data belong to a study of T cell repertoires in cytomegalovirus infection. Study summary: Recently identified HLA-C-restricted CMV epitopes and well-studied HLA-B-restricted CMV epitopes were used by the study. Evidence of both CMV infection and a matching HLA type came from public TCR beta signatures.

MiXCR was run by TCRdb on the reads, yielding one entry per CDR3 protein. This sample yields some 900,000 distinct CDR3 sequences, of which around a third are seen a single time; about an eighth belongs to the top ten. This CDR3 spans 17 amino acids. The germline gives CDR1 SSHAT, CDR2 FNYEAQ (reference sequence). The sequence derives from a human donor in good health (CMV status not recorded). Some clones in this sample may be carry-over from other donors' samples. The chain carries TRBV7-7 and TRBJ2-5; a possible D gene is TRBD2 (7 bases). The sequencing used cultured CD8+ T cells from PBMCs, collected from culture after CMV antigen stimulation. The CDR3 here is CASSPNLRGLPQETQYF. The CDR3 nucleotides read TGTGCTAGCAGCCCTAACTTGCGGGGGCTCCCCCAAGAGACCCAGTACTTC.